This T cell receptor (beta chain) derives from a study of cytomegalovirus exposure and HLA in healthy donors. The study ran its PCR with 60 Vbeta and 13 Jbeta primers. Clones were sequenced by immunoSEQ multiplex PCR, and TCRdb holds only the in-frame ones, with some missing. Among some 90,000 clones listed, around three quarters were seen once. These donors, healthy bone marrow donors, were studied. Turning to this clone: Its antigen remains unknown.

Study-wide results and caveats: In vitro data verified a few CMV-associated chains as specific for CMV antigens. The availability of immune exposure information extended only to CMV serostatus.

The receptor was derived from a man aged 30 to 39 in good health and CMV-seronegative. Sequenced sample: PBMCs.

CDR3 in amino acids: CAISDSMTRPQETQYF. The CDR3 DNA follows: TGTGCCATCAGTGATTCAATGACTAGACCACAAGAGACCCAGTACTTC. The genes are TRBV10-3 and TRBJ2-5, with a possible D match to TRBD2 (6 bases). The length of the CDR3 is 16 residues. Per the germline V gene, CDR1 is ENHRY and CDR2 is SYGVKD. The germline V and J ends were trimmed by 3 bases and 2 bases, with 16 bases remaining between them.